This T cell receptor (beta chain) derives from a study of T cells after yellow fever vaccination (dated by TCRdb to the late 2010s). In terms of the full investigation: The SMART-Seq v4 Ultra Low Input RNA kit was used to prepare libraries from fractions with low cell numbers. To follow T-cell clones before and after primary and booster YFV17D yellow fever vaccination, bulk TCR alpha and beta repertoires were sequenced over time. Blood was collected at multiple timepoints before and after primary and secondary immunization, and bulk PBMC replicates and cell subsets were isolated. Two healthy male donors, one aged 18 to 30 and one aged 30 to 39 years, were included in the cohort.

Interpreted using the paper, the treatment or condition label stands for: live attenuated yellow fever vaccine strain. At every blood-draw timepoint, two biological replicates of bulk PBMCs were collected. PBMCs were isolated from peripheral blood using a standard Ficoll-Paque protocol. TriZol was used to extract RNA from bulk PBMCs, from CD4 and CD8 fractions, and from dextramer-positive and dextramer-negative fractions. Data came from an Illumina NovaSeq 6000. Synthesis of TCR cDNA relied on 5'RACE template switching, a step that introduced a universal primer site along with unique molecular identifiers. Priming of cDNA synthesis was performed from both the TCR alpha and TCR beta constant segments. Library amplification involved two PCR steps, and the second step added sample barcodes and sequencing adapters. Sequencing of the libraries was done on either Illumina HiSeq 2500 (2x100 bp) or NovaSeq (2x150 bp). The paper's data handling went like this. MIGEC handled demultiplexing of reads and collapsing into UMI consensus sequences, while MiXCR performed V(D)J alignment. Clonotypes responding to the vaccine were identified with edgeR on replicate PBMC samples, with the criteria of FDR below 0.01 and a log2 fold change above 5 up to day 15. Each bulk clonotype received a CD4 or CD8 identity based on whether the sequenced CD4 or CD8 repertoire contained that clonotype at higher abundance. In-frame beta chains were kept once TCRdb had trimmed the public reads at Q25 with fastp and called clones with MiXCR. Entries that share a CDR3 protein sequence are merged under the most common genes and DNA. The V and J calls come from TCRdb's annotation, not from the publication. The sample table contains roughly 340,000 distinct CDR3 sequences; only one count was recorded for around 4.1% of them. Approximately 25% of the sample is in the top ten clones.

Overall study outcomes, separate from this receptor: The study included only a couple of donors, which limits how far the findings can be generalized. After the booster, most clones that had expanded after primary vaccination were detected again (around 95% of CD4 and more than 80% of CD8), suggesting broad maintenance of memory. A small share of clonotypes was detected in both CD4 and CD8 compartments, with the overlap likely arising from convergent recombination. Because abundant contaminating clonotypes from the bulk population could be contained in FACS-sorted repertoires, computational filtering was required. Compared with the primary T-cell response, the secondary T-cell response was weaker but faster, peaking on day 5 rather than day 15.

This clonotype has only a few counts. The antigen it recognizes is unknown. No base quality values were provided; no much bigger clone lies one nucleotide off. The sequence derives from a man in his late teens or twenties who received the YFV17D yellow fever vaccine. Sequenced material: PBMCs, taken 5 days after the yellow fever booster vaccination.

This receptor has the CDR3 CASSLGTGGFYEQYV. The base sequence is TGTGCCAGCAGTCTAGGGACAGGGGGCTTCTACGAGCAGTACGTC. This chain is built from TRBV27 and TRBJ2-7; a stretch of 12 junction bases matches TRBD1. Ends trimmed: V by 5 bases, J by 3 bases; bases unmatched to a gene: 5. The CDR3 starts with the cysteine, ends with the valine, and has 15 residues. Only the CDR3 part of the read is kept: 45 bases, read in frame from the first base. The germline V gene (reference sequence) gives CDR1 as MNHEY and CDR2 as SMNVEV.